This T cell receptor beta chain was sequenced in a study of cytomegalovirus exposure and HLA in healthy donors. Study-wide results and caveats: The study labeled 150 or so TCR beta chains cytomegalovirus-associated. A cluster of highly shared sequence variants was likely a sequencing artifact. A reported reduction in N-insertions relative to the roughly 610-donor mean was seen in an Asian-associated ancestry cluster in a later analysis.

Researchers ran the PCR with 60 Vbeta and 13 Jbeta primers. The assay was immunoSEQ multiplex PCR, and TCRdb's table has in-frame clones only and misses some. The table lists some 140,000 clones, under 80% of them singletons. Comment on this clone: Its specificity is not known.

Material for sequencing was PBMCs. The origin of this receptor is a man younger than 35 in good health and CMV-seropositive.

CDR3 coding DNA: TGTGCCAGCAGCGACACTAGCGGGATAGGTGGTAACTACGAGCAGTACTTC. Its protein product is CASSDTSGIGGNYEQYF. The chain couples TRBV2 to TRBJ2-7; 10 bases fit TRBD2. The CDR3 spans 17 residues. The V and J ends lost 6 bases and 3 bases, in that order; junction bases with no gene match: 14. Germline CDR1 reads SNHLY; CDR2 reads FYNNEI.